This TCR beta chain is from a study of blood T cells in healthy people across ages. Primers used in a second PCR of about 7 to 12 cycles were a sample-barcoded 5' primer and a J-beta primer mix. A single record per CDR3 protein comes from TCRdb applying MiXCR to the 5' RACE reads. The sample yields some 1.7 million distinct CDR3 sequences, roughly 27% seen once. Trimming shortened V by 0 bases and J by 7 bases, and 13 bases separated the two germline ends. The CDR3 runs 15 residues. The germline V gene has CDR1 WSHSY and CDR2 SAAADI. Sequenced material: blood. The clonotype originates from a woman aged 30 to 39 in good health. V usage is TRBV10-2 and J usage is TRBJ2-1; tentative D call: TRBD1 (6 bases). The CDR3 DNA is TGCGCCAGCAGTGAGTCTCGGGACACATGGAATGAGCAGTTCTTC. Its protein is CASSESRDTWNEQFF.